This is a list of T cell receptor beta chains from one sample in a study of human T cells and chemical hapten exposure. TCRdb re-analysed the RACE reads in MiXCR, keeping a single row per CDR3 protein. The table has 250,000 or so distinct CDR3 sequences, roughly 7.7% seen once; the top ten hold 1.2%. Sequences were derived from whole blood, sampled in connection with sensitization to the hapten diphenylcyclopropenone (DPC). The receptors stem from a man younger than 30 with alopecia areata. Some clones in this sample may be carry-over from other donors' samples. CDR3s include the opening cysteine and the closing phenylalanine or tryptophan. D genes are given only for firm matches. Not every row has a clone size; where given, it reads once, few, many or a size class.

>TRBV5-6|-|many|TRBJ2-7
CASSPTLGDYEQYF
TGTGCCAGCAGCCCGACGCTGGGAGACTACGAGCAGTACTTC
>TRBV4-3|-|few|TRBJ1-4
CASSQRREKLFF
TGCGCCAGCAGCCAACGGCGCGAAAAACTGTTTTTT
>TRBV6-6|TRBD2|few|TRBJ2-7
CASSYSKGASGSYEQYF
TGTGCCAGCAGTTACTCGAAGGGCGCTAGCGGGAGCTACGAGCAGTACTTC
>TRBV7-2|-|few|TRBJ1-1
CASSLSATEAFF
TGTGCCAGCAGCCTCTCAGCCACTGAAGCTTTCTTT
>TRBV29-1|TRBD1|few|TRBJ2-3
CSVEERTGGPTDTQYF
TGCAGCGTTGAAGAACGGACAGGGGGGCCCACAGATACGCAGTATTTT
>TRBV12-3/TRBV12-4|TRBD1|few|TRBJ1-5
CASRTGVYSNQPQHF
TGTGCCAGCAGGACAGGGGTCTACAGCAATCAGCCCCAGCATTTT
>TRBV11-2|-|-|TRBJ2-2
CASSFVGSNTGELFF
TGTGCCAGCAGCTTCGTGGGGTCGAACACCGGGGAGCTGTTTTTT
>TRBV24-1|-|once|TRBJ1-5
CATSDSVPRDSANQPQHF
TGTGCCACCAGTGATTCGGTCCCCCGCGACAGCGCCAATCAGCCCCAGCATTTT
>TRBV28|-|-|TRBJ1-2
CASSPRTLIAYGYTF
TGTGCCAGCAGTCCCCGGACACTGATCGCCTATGGCTACACCTTC
>TRBV7-2|TRBD2|-|TRBJ2-1
CASSLVGGSSYNEQFF
TGTGCCAGCAGCTTAGTCGGGGGGAGCTCCTACAATGAGCAGTTCTTC
>TRBV10-3|TRBD2|many|TRBJ2-5
CAISEGLGTSGQETQYF
TGTGCCATCAGTGAGGGGCTCGGGACTAGCGGACAAGAGACCCAGTACTTC
>TRBV2|TRBD1|many|TRBJ2-5
CASSVETGAQETQYF
TGTGCCAGCAGTGTCGAGACAGGGGCACAGGAGACCCAGTACTTC
>TRBV10-3|-|few|TRBJ2-5
CAISESGHLQETQYF
TGTGCCATCAGTGAATCGGGACACCTCCAAGAGACCCAGTACTTC
>TRBV27|-|many|TRBJ1-6
CASSLTGMRSPLHF
TGTGCCAGCAGTTTGACCGGGATGAGATCACCCCTCCACTTT
>TRBV6-5|-|-|TRBJ2-1
CASSYSGTSYNEQFF
TGTGCCAGCAGTTACTCCGGGACATCCTACAATGAGCAGTTCTTC
>TRBV7-2|TRBD1|few|TRBJ2-5
CASSLSATGGLVTQYF
TGTGCCAGCAGCTTATCCGCGACAGGGGGCTTAGTGACCCAGTACTTC
>TRBV9|TRBD2|-|TRBJ2-3
CASSVGASGGRTDTQYF
TGTGCCAGCAGCGTAGGAGCTAGCGGGGGACGCACAGATACGCAGTATTTT
>TRBV27|-|-|TRBJ2-7
CASTWTALASEQYF
TGTGCCAGCACCTGGACAGCGCTGGCCTCCGAGCAGTACTTC
>TRBV20-1|TRBD2|-|TRBJ2-3
CSANHFPSGGHQGTDTQYF
TGCAGTGCCAACCACTTCCCTAGCGGGGGGCACCAGGGCACAGATACGCAGTATTTT
>TRBV7-8|-|many|TRBJ1-2
CASSSEQGDGYTF
TGTGCCAGCAGCTCTGAACAAGGGGACGGCTACACCTTC
>TRBV7-9|TRBD1|few|TRBJ2-1
CASSLRDRNNEQFF
TGTGCCAGCAGCCTCCGGGACAGGAACAATGAGCAGTTCTTC
>TRBV5-1|-|few|TRBJ2-2
CASSLEAGETGELFF
TGCGCCAGCAGCTTGGAGGCAGGGGAGACCGGGGAGCTGTTTTTT
>TRBV10-1|-|-|TRBJ2-1
CASSDPGSRYEQFF
TGCGCCAGCAGTGATCCGGGGTCCAGGTATGAGCAGTTCTTC
>TRBV7-9|-|-|TRBJ1-2
CASSPTFQTGFYGYTF
TGTGCCAGCAGCCCAACCTTTCAGACAGGATTCTATGGCTACACCTTC
>TRBV7-2|TRBD2|many|TRBJ2-3
CASSYSSGSTDTQYF
TGTGCCAGCAGCTACTCTAGCGGAAGCACAGATACGCAGTATTTT
>TRBV5-4|-|many|TRBJ1-3
CASSLGTTNTIYF
TGTGCCAGCAGCTTGGGTACCACAAACACCATATATTTT
>TRBV5-1|TRBD2|-|TRBJ2-5
CASTTSGGADQETQYF
TGCGCCAGTACGACTAGCGGGGGGGCCGACCAAGAGACCCAGTACTTC
>TRBV3-1|-|few|TRBJ2-7
CASSQELSYEQYF
TGTGCCAGCAGCCAAGAACTCTCCTACGAGCAGTACTTC
>TRBV4-3|TRBD2|many|TRBJ2-1
CASSPEGTSGENEQFF
TGCGCCAGCAGCCCGGAGGGGACTAGCGGGGAGAATGAGCAGTTCTTC
>TRBV5-4|TRBD1|-|TRBJ2-3
CASSLTGGSRDTQYF
TGTGCCAGCAGCTTGACAGGGGGCTCAAGAGATACGCAGTATTTT
>TRBV6-1|TRBD1|few|TRBJ1-1
CASGTGGLNTEAFF
TGTGCCAGCGGGACAGGGGGATTGAACACTGAAGCTTTCTTT
>TRBV7-2|-|few|TRBJ2-5
CASSLVLANQGTQYF
TGTGCCAGCAGCTTAGTCCTGGCAAATCAGGGGACCCAGTACTTC
>TRBV5-1|-|-|TRBJ1-1
CASSQPGCLNTEAFF
TGCGCCAGCAGTCAACCGGGATGCTTGAACACTGAAGCTTTCTTT
>TRBV29-1|-|once|TRBJ2-7
CSVMGGRFYEQYF
TGCAGCGTTATGGGGGGACGCTTCTACGAGCAGTACTTC
>TRBV4-3|-|few|TRBJ1-4
CASSQTPGSVNEKLFF
TGCGCCAGCAGCCAAACCCCAGGGTCGGTTAATGAAAAACTGTTTTTT
>TRBV7-2|TRBD2|many|TRBJ2-1
CASSWDGLGNYNEQFF
TGTGCCAGCAGCTGGGACGGACTAGGTAATTACAATGAGCAGTTCTTC
>TRBV5-1|-|many|TRBJ2-3
CASSLRGILTSTDTQYF
TGCGCCAGCAGCTTAAGAGGGATTTTAACTAGCACAGATACGCAGTATTTT
>TRBV9|-|few|TRBJ2-1
CASSVVPSSNEQFF
TGTGCCAGCAGCGTAGTACCCAGCTCCAATGAGCAGTTCTTC
>TRBV4-3|-|-|TRBJ2-1
CASSQGLLDEQFF
TGCGCCAGCAGCCAGGGGTTGCTCGATGAGCAGTTCTTC
>TRBV6-2/TRBV6-3|TRBD1|few|TRBJ1-1
CASRIDRELSTEAFF
TGTGCCAGCAGGATTGACAGGGAGCTCAGCACTGAAGCTTTCTTT
>TRBV20-1|-|-|TRBJ1-5
CSARVSAGAQPQHF
TGCAGTGCTAGAGTCTCGGCAGGGGCTCAGCCCCAGCATTTT
>TRBV6-2/TRBV6-3|-|-|TRBJ1-5
CASSFTGREPQHF
TGTGCCAGCAGTTTTACAGGACGGGAGCCCCAGCATTTT
>TRBV10-3|-|few|TRBJ2-3
CAISESGRSSTDTQYF
TGTGCCATCAGTGAGTCGGGCAGATCTAGCACAGATACGCAGTATTTT
>TRBV15|-|-|TRBJ2-1
CATSRDDRRASYNEQFF
TGTGCCACCAGCAGAGATGATCGCCGCGCCTCCTACAATGAGCAGTTCTTC
>TRBV24-1|-|few|TRBJ1-2
CATSERSLYGYTF
TGTGCCACCAGTGAACGGTCCCTCTATGGCTACACCTTC
>TRBV12-3/TRBV12-4|-|few|TRBJ1-2
CASSFWAGANYGYTF
TGTGCCAGCAGTTTTTGGGCAGGTGCTAACTATGGCTACACCTTC
>TRBV7-2|TRBD2|-|TRBJ2-1
CASSFTSGVDNEQFF
TGTGCCAGCAGTTTCACTAGCGGTGTCGACAATGAGCAGTTCTTC
>TRBV12-3/TRBV12-4|TRBD2|few|TRBJ2-5
CASSFGAGGGQETQYF
TGTGCCAGCAGTTTCGGAGCGGGAGGAGGCCAAGAGACCCAGTACTTC
>TRBV2|-|many|TRBJ1-6
CASRPGNSPLHF
TGTGCCAGCAGGCCCGGTAATTCACCCCTCCACTTT
>TRBV29-1|-|-|TRBJ1-1
CSALTGRPEAFF
TGCAGCGCCCTAACAGGGCGGCCTGAAGCTTTCTTT
>TRBV7-9|-|-|TRBJ2-1
CASSSKYNEQFF
TGTGCCAGCAGCTCTAAATACAATGAGCAGTTCTTC
>TRBV21-1|-|-|TRBJ2-4
CASSEPTLTGPKNIQYF
TGTGCCAGCAGCGAACCCACATTAACAGGGCCCAAAAACATTCAGTACTTC
>TRBV2|TRBD1|few|TRBJ1-6
CASSQGARSPLHF
TGTGCCAGCAGTCAGGGGGCCAGATCACCCCTCCACTTT
>TRBV7-8|-|-|TRBJ1-4
CASSFQPTNEKLFF
TGTGCCAGCAGCTTCCAACCAACTAATGAAAAACTGTTTTTT
>TRBV15|-|-|TRBJ1-5
CATSRNTGYSNQPQHF
TGTGCCACCAGCAGAAATACAGGGTATAGCAATCAGCCCCAGCATTTT
>TRBV6-5|TRBD1|few|TRBJ2-3
CASRRQGSLGTDTQYF
TGTGCCAGCAGGCGACAGGGGTCGTTAGGCACAGATACGCAGTATTTT
>TRBV6-2/TRBV6-3|-|few|TRBJ1-1
CASRGPGETEAFF
TGTGCCAGCAGGGGACCGGGGGAGACTGAAGCTTTCTTT